The 12 T cell receptor beta chains below all came from one sample that was sequenced in a study of shared clonotypes between healthy human individuals. TCRdb's copy holds only in-frame clones and misses some; the assay was immunoSEQ multiplex PCR. The sample lists around 440,000 clones; around 77% were seen once. The sequenced sample was PBMCs. The receptor source for this set is a middle-aged woman in good health. Some clones in this sample may be carry-over from other donors' samples.

The V and J genes are TRBV19 and TRBJ1-5; D is perhaps TRBD1 (5 bases). Germline lookup yields CDR1 LNHDA and CDR2 SQIVND (reference sequence). The CDR3 runs to 15 residues. Trimming shortened V by 5 bases and J by 0 bases, and 11 bases separated the two germline ends. The CDR3 nucleotides are TGTGCCAGTAGTTCGGGCAGGGCTAGCAATCAGCCCCAGCATTTT. Translation: CASSSGRASNQPQHF.

This chain links TRBV6-5 with TRBJ2-3; 7 bases map to TRBD1. The germline gives CDR1 MNHEY, CDR2 SVGAGI. There are 13 residues in the CDR3. The V and J ends lost 7 bases and 6 bases, in that order; junction bases with no gene match: 7. CDR3 coding DNA: TGTGCCAGCAAGAAGAGGGGGCCCGATACGCAGTATTTT. Translated, it gives CASKKRGPDTQYF.

This clone turned up a few times. The rearrangement joins TRBV23-1 to TRBJ1-1, with unresolved D. TRBV23-1 is filed as an ORF, its function uncertain. The germline V and J ends were trimmed by 2 bases and 6 bases, with 7 bases remaining between them. The CDR3 consists of 12 residues. The CDR3 nucleotides read TGCGCCAGCAGTCAAGGAGAGTCTGAAGCTTTCTTT. It yields the protein CASSQGESEAFF.

A remark on this clone: This may come from a read error, since a much larger clone is one base off. This same CDR3 is encoded by further DNA sequences in the sample. The chain has TRBV28 and TRBJ2-6, with 12 bases matching TRBD1. CDR3 length: 20 residues. Per the germline V gene, CDR1 is MDHEN and CDR2 is SYDVKM. V shed 6 bases, J shed 1 base, and the junction held 13 bases outside the gene matches. The CDR3 spells CASRHPGTGGESSGANVLTF. DNA for the CDR3: TGTGCCAGCAGGCATCCCGGGACAGGGGGCGAAAGTTCTGGGGCCAACGTCCTGACTTTC.

The rearrangement joins TRBV7-2 to TRBJ2-1; the match to TRBD2 covers 9 bases. J was trimmed by 5 bases and V by 5 bases; bases with no gene match: 7. CDR3 length equals 15 residues. The germline V gene has CDR1 SGHTA and CDR2 FQGNSA. CDR3 nucleotide sequence: TGTGCCAGCAGCCAAGGTAGCGGGAGTGACAATGAGCAGTTCTTC. This sequence encodes CASSQGSGSDNEQFF.

The chain recombines TRBV2 with TRBJ2-3, with TRBD1 matching over 7 bases. The trim removed 7 bases at V and 2 bases at J, leaving 9 bases unmatched. CDR1 SNHLY and CDR2 FYNNEI come from the germline V gene. This CDR3 has 15 amino acids. In DNA form, the CDR3 reads TGTGCCAGCACCAAGGGACAGACCTACACAGATACGCAGTATTTT. Translating gives CASTKGQTYTDTQYF.

The V call is TRBV7-2, the J call TRBJ1-5, with a weak D call TRBD1 (5 bases). Germline V gene sequence: CDR1 SGHTA, CDR2 FQGNSA. There are 15 residues in the CDR3. Trimming pared 2 bases from V and 5 bases from J, leaving 13 bases between. The CDR3 sequence is CASSLLGVLYQPQHF. The CDR3 region has the DNA TGTGCCAGCAGCTTATTGGGGGTCCTTTATCAGCCCCAGCATTTT.

This clone was counted a single time. The chain links TRBV14 to TRBJ2-1; 15 nucleotides align to TRBD2. The CDR3 has 15 amino acids. Germline CDR1 SGHDN, CDR2 FVKESK. The trim removed 4 bases at V and 15 bases at J, leaving 10 bases unmatched. The DNA of the CDR3 is TGTGCCAGCAGCCCTCGGACTAGCGGGAGGGATCAGCGGTTCTTC. Translation: CASSPRTSGRDQRFF.

This clone was found a few times. A read error is likely here: a far larger clone is one base away. The chain links TRBV4-1 to TRBJ1-5; possible D gene TRBD2, 5 bases. With the DNA end fitting TRBJ2-3 better, the J assignment may be wrong. This CDR3 comprises 16 residues. CDR1 is MGHRA and CDR2 is YSYEKL in the germline V gene. CDR3 in amino acids: CASSQDGGWSNQPQYF. Written as DNA, the CDR3 is TGCGCCAGCAGCCAAGATGGAGGTTGGAGCAATCAGCCCCAGTATTTT.

This clone showed up many times. The chain is built from TRBV7-9 and TRBJ2-7; TRBD1 is a possible D gene (5 bases). Germline CDR1 and CDR2: SEHNR and FQNEAQ (reference sequence). The V and J ends lost 2 bases and 3 bases respectively, with 8 bases between them. The CDR3 length is 13 residues. CDR3 sequence (DNA): TGTGCCAGCAGCTTAACGACAGTCTACGAGCAGTACTTC. Encoded protein: CASSLTTVYEQYF.

Comments on this clone: At one end the junction does not follow the germline gene, possibly because of a read error. This rearrangement joins TRBV15 to TRBJ2-7; no clear D. CDR1 and CDR2 (germline): LNHNV, YYDKDF (reference sequence). This CDR3 has 14 residues. The CDR3 protein is CAISRDLQAYEQYF. The CDR3 bases are TGTGCCATCAGCAGAGATCTCCAGGCCTACGAGCAGTACTTC.

The J gene is TRBJ2-7, the V gene TRBV5-4; 7 positions agree with TRBD1. The V and J ends lost 0 bases and 4 bases, in that order; junction bases with no gene match: 10. CDR1 SGHNT and CDR2 YYREEE come from the germline V gene (reference sequence). The CDR3 contains 16 residues. CDR3 nucleotides: TGTGCCAGCAGCTTGGCCGGCAGGGGGAGCGGATACGAGCAGTACTTC. Translated, it gives CASSLAGRGSGYEQYF.